The rows below give T cell receptor beta chains drawn from one sample of a study of cytomegalovirus exposure and HLA in healthy donors. The data were produced by immunoSEQ multiplex PCR, yet TCRdb's version contains in-frame clones alone and is incomplete. The profile shows some 160,000 clones, roughly 80% of them singletons. The sample comprised PBMCs. These receptors all stem from a man in his fifties or sixties in good health and CMV-seronegative. The conserved cysteine and the conserved F or W are not part of the CDR3 here.

TRBV6-1 | ASSVDRLGNEQF
TRBV7-9 | ASSSPTSGSRNEQF
TRBV5-1 | ASSLGGQGNYGYT
TRBV5-4 | ASSLEGDQETQY
TRBV7-6 | ASSLGGRLSYEQY
TRBV6-1 | ASSENPTVYSNQPQH
TRBV5-1 | ASSSFWSGGTETQY
TRBV19 | ASTGLYTEAF
TRBV2 | ASSDRLPPTNEKLF
TRBV29-1 | SVEDRDSYEQY
TRBV5-1 | ASRTEGPLNTEAF
TRBV30 | AWDTTMTNYGYT
TRBV27 | ASSLSPRRARGTEAF
TRBV29-1 | SVEWVGRETQY
TRBV30 | AWSGGVNQPQH
TRBV11-3 | ASSPGTSGEQF
TRBV19 | ASSLSGLFHQPQH
TRBV4-3 | ASSQDGGGVAYGYT
TRBV10-3 | AISEGGRETQY
TRBV13 | ASSLDGQWGTQY
TRBV6-5 | ASSSRGRGVGTQY
TRBV5-1 | ASSTTTGLNEQF
TRBV14 | ASSQVRGGTEAF
TRBV5-4 | ASSLGGGRANTGELF
TRBV6-6 | ASSYSGRTYTGELF
TRBV7-2 | ASSSALRGSLQY
TRBV28 | ASRSTGGARTVSYGYT
TRBV25-1 | ASSDRDRQANYGYT
TRBV29-1 | SVGETGNTYEQY
TRBV6-1 | ASRGDSYEQY
TRBV6-5 | ASSYSGALGEQY
TRBV10-3 | AISRLAATQETQY
TRBV7-8 | ASSPRGPTNEKLF
TRBV7-8 | ASGPGLATETQY
TRBV14 | ASSQRTGSGTEAF
TRBV27 | ASSSLPGGQGAKLF
TRBV4-3 | ASSHPRDIYYNEQF
TRBV10-3 | AISGPPGQDTTGELF
TRBV30 | AWSRRGYEQY
TRBV2 | ASSEGGAGQPQH
TRBV2 | ASSVLGRGSHYGYT
TRBV10-3 | AVMGQGADTQY
TRBV5-1 | ASSLALIAGYNEQF
TRBV5-1 | ASSVVASRDYEQY
TRBV19 | ASSISHPNTGELF
TRBV7-2 | ASSRVTNYGYT
TRBV5-4 | ASSLVRANTEAF
TRBV2 | ASSRSGGAVYEQY